The clone carrying this T cell receptor beta chain was seen once. Other DNA sequences of this sample code for an identical CDR3. The CDR3 totals 14 residues. CDR1 is MNHEY, CDR2 SMNVEV, per germline (reference sequence). V was pared by 8 bases and J by 0 bases, with 4 bases of the junction left unmatched. Recruits, aged about 18 to 89 years, lived in 25 or so US areas. Allocation to cohorts depended on clinical history reported by the participants. This record comes from a study of blood T cell repertoires in COVID-19. Methods used by the authors: Reference gene primer amplification gave nucleated cell count estimates. Profiling relied on immunoSEQ multiplex PCR, and the TCRdb table lists in-frame clones only, not all of them. That table is the source of V, J and clone size, and D and trimming were worked out from the DNA. The repertoire holds under 150,000 clones, 88% seen once, with approximately 1.3% in the top ten.

The clonotype was recovered from a woman aged 25 to 39 with acute COVID-19. The source material was PBMCs or T cells enriched from blood (not recorded which). This chain joins TRBV27 and TRBJ1-5, with 7 bases identical to TRBD1. The CDR3 region is CASSDRDSNQPQHF. CDR3 nucleotides: TGTGCCAGCTCAGACAGGGATAGCAATCAGCCCCAGCATTTT.